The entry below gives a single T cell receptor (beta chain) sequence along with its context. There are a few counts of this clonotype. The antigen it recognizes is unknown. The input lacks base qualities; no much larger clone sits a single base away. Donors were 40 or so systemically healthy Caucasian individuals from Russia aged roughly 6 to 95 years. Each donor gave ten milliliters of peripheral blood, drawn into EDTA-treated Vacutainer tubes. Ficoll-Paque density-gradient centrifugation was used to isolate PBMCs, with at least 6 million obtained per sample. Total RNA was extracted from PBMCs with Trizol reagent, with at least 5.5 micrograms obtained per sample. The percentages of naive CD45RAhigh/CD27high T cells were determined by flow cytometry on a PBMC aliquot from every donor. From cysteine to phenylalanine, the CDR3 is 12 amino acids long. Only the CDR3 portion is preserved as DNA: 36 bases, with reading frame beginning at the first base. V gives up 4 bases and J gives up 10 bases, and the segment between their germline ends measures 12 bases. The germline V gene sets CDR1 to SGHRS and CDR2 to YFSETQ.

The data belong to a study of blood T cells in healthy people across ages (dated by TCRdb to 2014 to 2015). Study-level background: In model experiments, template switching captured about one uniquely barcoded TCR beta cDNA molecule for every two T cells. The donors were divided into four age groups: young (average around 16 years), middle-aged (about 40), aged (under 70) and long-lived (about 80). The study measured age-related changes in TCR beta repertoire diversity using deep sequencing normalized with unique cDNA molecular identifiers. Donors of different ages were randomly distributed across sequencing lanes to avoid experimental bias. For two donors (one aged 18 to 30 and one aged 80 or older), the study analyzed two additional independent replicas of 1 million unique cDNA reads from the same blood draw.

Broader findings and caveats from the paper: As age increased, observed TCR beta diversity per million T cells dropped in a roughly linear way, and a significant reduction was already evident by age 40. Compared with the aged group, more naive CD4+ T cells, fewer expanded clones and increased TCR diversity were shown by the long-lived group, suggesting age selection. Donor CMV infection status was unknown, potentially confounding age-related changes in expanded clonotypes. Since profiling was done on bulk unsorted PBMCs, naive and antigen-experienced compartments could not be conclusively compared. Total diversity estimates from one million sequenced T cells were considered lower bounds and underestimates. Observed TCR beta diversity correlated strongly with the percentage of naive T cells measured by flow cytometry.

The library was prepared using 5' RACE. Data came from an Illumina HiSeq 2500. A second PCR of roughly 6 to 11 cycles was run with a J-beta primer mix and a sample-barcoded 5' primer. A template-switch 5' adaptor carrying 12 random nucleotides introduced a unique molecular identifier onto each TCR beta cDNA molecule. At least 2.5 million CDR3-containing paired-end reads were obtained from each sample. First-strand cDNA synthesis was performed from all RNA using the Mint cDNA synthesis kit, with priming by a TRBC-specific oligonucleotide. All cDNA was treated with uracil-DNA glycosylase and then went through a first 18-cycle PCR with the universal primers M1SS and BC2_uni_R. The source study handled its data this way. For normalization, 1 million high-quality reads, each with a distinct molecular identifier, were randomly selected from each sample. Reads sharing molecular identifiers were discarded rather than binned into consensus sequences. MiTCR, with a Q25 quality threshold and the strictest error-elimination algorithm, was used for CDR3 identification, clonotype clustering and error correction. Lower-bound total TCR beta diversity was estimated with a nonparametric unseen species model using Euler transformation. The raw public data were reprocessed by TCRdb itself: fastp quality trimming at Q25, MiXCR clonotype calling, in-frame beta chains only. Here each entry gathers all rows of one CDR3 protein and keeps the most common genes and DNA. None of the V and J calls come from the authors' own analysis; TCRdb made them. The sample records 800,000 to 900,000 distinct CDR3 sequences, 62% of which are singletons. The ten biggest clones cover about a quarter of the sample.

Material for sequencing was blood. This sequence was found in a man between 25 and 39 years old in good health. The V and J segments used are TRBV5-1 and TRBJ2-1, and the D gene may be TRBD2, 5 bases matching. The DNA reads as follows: TGCGCCAGCAGCCCCCCTAGCAGCGAGCAGTTCTTC. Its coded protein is CASSPPSSEQFF.